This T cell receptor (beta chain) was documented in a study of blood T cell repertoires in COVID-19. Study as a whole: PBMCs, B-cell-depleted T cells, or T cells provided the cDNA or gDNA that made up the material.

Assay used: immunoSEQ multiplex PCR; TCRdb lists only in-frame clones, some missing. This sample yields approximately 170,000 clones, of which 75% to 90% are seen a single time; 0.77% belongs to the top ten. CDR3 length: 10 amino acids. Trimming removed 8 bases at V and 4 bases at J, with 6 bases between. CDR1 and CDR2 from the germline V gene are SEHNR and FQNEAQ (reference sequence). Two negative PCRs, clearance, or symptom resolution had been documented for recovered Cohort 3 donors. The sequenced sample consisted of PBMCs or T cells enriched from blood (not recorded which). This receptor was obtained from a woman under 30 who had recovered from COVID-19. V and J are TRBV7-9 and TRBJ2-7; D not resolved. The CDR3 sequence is CASRSYEQYF. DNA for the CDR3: TGTGCCAGCCGTTCTTACGAGCAGTACTTC.